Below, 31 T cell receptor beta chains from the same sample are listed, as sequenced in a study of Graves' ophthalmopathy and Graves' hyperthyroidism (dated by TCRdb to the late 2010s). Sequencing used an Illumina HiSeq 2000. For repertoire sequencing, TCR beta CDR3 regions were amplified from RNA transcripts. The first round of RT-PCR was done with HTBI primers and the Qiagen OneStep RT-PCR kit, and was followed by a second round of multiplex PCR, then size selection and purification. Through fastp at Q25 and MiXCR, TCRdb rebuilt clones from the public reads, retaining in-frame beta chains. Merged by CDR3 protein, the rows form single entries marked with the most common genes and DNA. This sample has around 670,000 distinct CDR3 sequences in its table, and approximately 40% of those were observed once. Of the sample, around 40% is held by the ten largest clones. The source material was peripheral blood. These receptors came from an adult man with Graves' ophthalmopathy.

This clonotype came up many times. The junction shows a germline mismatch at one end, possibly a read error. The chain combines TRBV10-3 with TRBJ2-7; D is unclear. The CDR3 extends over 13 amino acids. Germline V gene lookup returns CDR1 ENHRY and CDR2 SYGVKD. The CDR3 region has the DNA TGTGCCAGCAGTTACTCGCCCTCCTACGAGCAGTACTTC. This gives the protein CASSYSPSYEQYF.

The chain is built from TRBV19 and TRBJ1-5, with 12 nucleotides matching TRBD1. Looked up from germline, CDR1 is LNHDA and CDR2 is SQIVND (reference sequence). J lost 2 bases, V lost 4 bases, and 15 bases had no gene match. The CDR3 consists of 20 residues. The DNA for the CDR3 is TGTGCCAGTAGTACCTCCGCCGGGGACAGGGGGCTAAGAGGCAATCAGCCCCAGCATTTT. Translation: CASSTSAGDRGLRGNQPQHF.

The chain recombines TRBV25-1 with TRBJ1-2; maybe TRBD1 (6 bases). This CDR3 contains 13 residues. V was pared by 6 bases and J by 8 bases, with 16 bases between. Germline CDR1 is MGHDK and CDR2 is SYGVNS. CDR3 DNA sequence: TGTGCCAGCAGCCATAGGGACATCCGCGGCTACACCTTC. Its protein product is CASSHRDIRGYTF.

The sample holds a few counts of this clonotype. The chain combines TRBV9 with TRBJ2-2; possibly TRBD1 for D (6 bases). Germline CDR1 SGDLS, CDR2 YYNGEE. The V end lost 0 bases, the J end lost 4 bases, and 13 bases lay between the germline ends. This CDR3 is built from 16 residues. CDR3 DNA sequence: TGTGCCAGCAGCGTAGAGTTGGGGACACGCACCGGGGAGCTGTTTTTT. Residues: CASSVELGTRTGELFF.

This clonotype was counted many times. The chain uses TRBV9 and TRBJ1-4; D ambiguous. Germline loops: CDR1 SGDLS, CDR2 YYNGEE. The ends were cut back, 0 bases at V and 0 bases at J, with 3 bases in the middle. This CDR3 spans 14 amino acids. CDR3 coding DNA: TGTGCCAGCAGCGTAGCAACAACTAATGAAAAACTGTTTTTT. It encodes CASSVATTNEKLFF.

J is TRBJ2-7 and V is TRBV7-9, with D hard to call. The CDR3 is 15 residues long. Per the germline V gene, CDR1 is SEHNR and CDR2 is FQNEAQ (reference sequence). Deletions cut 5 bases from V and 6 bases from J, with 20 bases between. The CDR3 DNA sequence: TGTGCCAGCAGCCAAGATCCAAGCGCTGCCGGCGAGCAGTACTTC. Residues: CASSQDPSAAGEQYF. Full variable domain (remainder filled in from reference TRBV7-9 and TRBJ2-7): DTGVSQNPRHKITKRGQNVTFRCDPISEHNRLYWYRQTLGQGPEFLTYFQNEAQLEKSRLLSDRFSAERPKGSFSTLEIQRTEQGDSAMYLCASSQDPSAAGEQYFGPGTRLTVT.

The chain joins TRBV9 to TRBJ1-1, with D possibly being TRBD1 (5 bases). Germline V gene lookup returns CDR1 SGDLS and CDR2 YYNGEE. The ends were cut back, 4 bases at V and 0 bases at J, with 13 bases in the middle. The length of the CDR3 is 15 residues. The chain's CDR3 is CASSPGGGMNTEAFF. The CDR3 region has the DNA TGTGCCAGCAGCCCCGGGGGGGGTATGAACACTGAAGCTTTCTTT. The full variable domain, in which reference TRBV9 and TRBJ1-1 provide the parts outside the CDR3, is DSGVTQTPKHLITATGQRVTLRCSPRSGDLSVYWYQQSLDQGLQFLIQYYNGEERAKGNILERFSAQQFPDLHSELNLSSLELGDSALYFCASSPGGGMNTEAFFGQGTRLTVV.

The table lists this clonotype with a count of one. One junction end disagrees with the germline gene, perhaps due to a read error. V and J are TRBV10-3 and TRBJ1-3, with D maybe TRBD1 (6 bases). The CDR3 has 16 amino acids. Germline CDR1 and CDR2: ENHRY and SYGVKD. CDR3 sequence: CAISGEGGSSGSTIYF. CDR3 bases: TGTGCCATCAGTGGAGAGGGGGGGAGCTCTGGAAGCACCATATATTTT.

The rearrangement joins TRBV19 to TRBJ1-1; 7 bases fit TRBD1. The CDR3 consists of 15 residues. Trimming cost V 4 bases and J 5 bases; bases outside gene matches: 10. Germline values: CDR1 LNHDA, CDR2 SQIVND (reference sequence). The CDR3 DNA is TGTGCCAGTAGTAGGGAGGGACAGCTTGGGACTGAAGCTTTCTTT. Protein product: CASSREGQLGTEAFF. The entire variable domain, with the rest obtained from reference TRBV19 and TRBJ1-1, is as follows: DGGITQSPKYLFRKEGQNVTLSCEQNLNHDAMYWYRQDPGQGLRLIYYSQIVNDFQKGDIAEGYSVSREKKESFPLTVTSAQKNPTAFYLCASSREGQLGTEAFFGQGTRLTVV.

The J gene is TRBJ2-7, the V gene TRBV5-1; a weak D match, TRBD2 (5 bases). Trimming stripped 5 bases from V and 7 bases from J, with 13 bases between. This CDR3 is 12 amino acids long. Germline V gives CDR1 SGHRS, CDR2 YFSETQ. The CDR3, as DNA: TGCGCCAGCAGACCTTCCTCGGGGGAGCAGTACTTC. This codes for CASRPSSGEQYF.

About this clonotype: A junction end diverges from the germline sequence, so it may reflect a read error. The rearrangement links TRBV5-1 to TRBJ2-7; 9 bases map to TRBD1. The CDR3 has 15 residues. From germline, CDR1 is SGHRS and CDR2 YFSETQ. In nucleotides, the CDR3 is TGTGCCAACAGCCCAATGGGGACAGGGTACCACGAGCAGTACTTC. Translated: CANSPMGTGYHEQYF.

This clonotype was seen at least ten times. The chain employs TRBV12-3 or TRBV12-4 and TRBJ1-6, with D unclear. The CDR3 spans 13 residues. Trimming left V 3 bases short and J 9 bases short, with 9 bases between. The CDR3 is CASSFNRGSPLHF. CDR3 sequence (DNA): TGTGCCAGCAGTTTCAACCGTGGTTCACCCCTCCACTTT.

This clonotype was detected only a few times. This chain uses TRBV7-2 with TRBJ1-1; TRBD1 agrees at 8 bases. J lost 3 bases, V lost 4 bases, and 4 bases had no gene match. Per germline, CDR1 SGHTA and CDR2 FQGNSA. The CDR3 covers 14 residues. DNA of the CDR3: TGTGCCAGCAGCTCAAACAGGGGGGACACTGAAGCTTTCTTT. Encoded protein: CASSSNRGDTEAFF.

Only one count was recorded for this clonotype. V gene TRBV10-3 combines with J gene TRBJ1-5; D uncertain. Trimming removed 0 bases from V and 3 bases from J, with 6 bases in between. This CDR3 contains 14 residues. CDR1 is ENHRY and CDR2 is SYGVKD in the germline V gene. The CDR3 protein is CAISESLANQPQHF. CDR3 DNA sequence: TGTGCCATCAGTGAGTCGTTGGCCAATCAGCCCCAGCATTTT.

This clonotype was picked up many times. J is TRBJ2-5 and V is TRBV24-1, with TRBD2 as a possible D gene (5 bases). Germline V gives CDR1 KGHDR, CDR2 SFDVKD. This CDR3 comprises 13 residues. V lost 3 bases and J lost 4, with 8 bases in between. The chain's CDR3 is CATSDTLVETQYF. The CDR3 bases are TGTGCCACCAGTGATACACTAGTAGAGACCCAGTACTTC.

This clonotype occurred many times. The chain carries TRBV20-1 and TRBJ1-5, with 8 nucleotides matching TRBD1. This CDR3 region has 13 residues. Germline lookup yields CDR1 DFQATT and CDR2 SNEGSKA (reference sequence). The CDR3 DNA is TGCAGCGCCACGGGACAGGGCAATCAGCCCCAGCATTTT. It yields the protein CSATGQGNQPQHF.

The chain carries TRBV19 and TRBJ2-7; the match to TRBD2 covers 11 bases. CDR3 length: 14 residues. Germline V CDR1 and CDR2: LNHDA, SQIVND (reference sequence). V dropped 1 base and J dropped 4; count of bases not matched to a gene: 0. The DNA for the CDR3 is TGTGCCAGTAGTATAGGACTAGCGGGATACGAGCAGTACTTC. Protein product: CASSIGLAGYEQYF.

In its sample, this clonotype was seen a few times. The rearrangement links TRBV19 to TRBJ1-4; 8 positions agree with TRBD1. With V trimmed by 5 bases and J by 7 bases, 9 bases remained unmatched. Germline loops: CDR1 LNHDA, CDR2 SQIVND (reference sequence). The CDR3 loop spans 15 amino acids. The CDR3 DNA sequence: TGTGCCAGTAGTCCCCGGACAGGGCTGGCTGAAAAACTGTTTTTT. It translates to CASSPRTGLAEKLFF.

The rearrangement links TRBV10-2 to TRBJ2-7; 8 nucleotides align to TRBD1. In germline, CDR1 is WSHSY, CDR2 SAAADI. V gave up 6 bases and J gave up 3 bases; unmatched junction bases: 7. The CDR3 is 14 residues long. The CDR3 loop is CASSSVDRDYEQYF. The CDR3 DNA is TGCGCCAGCAGCTCCGTGGACAGGGACTACGAGCAGTACTTC.

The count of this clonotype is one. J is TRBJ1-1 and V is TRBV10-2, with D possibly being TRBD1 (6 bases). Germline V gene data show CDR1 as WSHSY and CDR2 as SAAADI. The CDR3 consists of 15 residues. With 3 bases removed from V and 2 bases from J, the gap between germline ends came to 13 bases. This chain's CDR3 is CASSDETGYNTEAFF. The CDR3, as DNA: TGCGCCAGCAGTGACGAAACAGGGTATAACACTGAAGCTTTCTTT.

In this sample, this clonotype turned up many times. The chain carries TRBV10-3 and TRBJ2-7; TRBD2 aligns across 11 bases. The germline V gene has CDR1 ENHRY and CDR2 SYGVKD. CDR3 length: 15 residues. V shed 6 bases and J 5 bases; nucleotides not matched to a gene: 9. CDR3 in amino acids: CAIRPTSGADDEQYF. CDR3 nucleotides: TGTGCCATCAGGCCGACTAGCGGGGCGGACGACGAGCAGTACTTC.

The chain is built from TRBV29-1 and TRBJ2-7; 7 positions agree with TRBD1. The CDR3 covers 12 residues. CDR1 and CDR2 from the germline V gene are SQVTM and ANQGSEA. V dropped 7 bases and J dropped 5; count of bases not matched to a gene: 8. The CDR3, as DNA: TGCAGCGCCGACAGGGAATTCGACGAGCAGTACTTC. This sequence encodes CSADREFDEQYF.

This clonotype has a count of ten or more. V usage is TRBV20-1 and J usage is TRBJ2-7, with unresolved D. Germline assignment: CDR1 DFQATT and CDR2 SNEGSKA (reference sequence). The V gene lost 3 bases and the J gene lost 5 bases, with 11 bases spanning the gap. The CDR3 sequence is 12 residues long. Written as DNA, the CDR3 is TGCAGTGCTAGTCGACCCGAGAACGAGCAGTACTTC. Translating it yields CSASRPENEQYF.

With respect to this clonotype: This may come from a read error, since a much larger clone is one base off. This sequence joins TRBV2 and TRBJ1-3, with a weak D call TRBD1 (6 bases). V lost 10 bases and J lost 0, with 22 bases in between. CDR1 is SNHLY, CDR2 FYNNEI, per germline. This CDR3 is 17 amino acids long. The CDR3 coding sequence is TGTGCCATCGATACCGGGGCAGGGGCGAACTCTGGAAACACCATATATTTT. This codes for CAIDTGAGANSGNTIYF.

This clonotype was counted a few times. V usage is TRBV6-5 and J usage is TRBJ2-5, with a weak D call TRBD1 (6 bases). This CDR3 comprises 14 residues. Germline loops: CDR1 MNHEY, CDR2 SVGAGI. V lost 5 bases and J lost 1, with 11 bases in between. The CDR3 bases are TGTGCCAGCAGTGGCAGGGGTAGCCAAGAGACCCAGTACTTC. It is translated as CASSGRGSQETQYF.

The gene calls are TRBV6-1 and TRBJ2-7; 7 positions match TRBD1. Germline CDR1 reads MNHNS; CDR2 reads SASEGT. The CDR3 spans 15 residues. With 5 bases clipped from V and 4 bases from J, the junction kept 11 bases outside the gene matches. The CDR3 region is CASSSPGTASYEQYF. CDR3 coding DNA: TGTGCCAGCAGTTCACCCGGGACAGCGAGTTACGAGCAGTACTTC.

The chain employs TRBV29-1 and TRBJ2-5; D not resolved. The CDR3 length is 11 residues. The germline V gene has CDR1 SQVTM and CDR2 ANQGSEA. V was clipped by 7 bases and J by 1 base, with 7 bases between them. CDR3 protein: CSAFGQETQYF. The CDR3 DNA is TGCAGCGCTTTCGGCCAAGAGACCCAGTACTTC.

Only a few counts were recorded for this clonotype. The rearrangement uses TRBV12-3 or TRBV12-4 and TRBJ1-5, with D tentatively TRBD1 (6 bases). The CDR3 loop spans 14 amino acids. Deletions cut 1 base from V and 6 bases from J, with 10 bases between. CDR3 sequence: CASSLGGASQPQHF. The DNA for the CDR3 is TGTGCCAGCAGTTTAGGGGGGGCGAGTCAGCCCCAGCATTTT.

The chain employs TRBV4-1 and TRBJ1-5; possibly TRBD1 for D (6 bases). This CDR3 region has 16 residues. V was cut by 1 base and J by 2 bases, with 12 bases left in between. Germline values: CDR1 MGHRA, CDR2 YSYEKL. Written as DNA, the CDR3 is TGCGCCAGCAGCCAAGGAGGGGGTGGGGGCAATCAGCCCCAGCATTTT. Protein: CASSQGGGGGNQPQHF.

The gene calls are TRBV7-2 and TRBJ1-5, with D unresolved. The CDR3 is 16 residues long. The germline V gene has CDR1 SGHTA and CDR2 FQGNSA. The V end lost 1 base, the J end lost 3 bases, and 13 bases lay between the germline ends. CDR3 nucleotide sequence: TGTGCCAGCAGCTTAGAGGTTCTCGGCCTCAATCAGCCCCAGCATTTT. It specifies CASSLEVLGLNQPQHF.

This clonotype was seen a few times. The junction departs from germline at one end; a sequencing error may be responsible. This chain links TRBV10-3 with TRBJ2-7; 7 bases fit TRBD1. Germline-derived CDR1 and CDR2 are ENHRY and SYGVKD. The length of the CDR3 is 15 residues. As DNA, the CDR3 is TGTGCCAGCAGTTACAACCGGGACAGAACCTACGAGCAGTACTTC. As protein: CASSYNRDRTYEQYF.